This T cell receptor (beta chain) was documented in a study of OX40 agonist ivuxolimab in advanced cancers. J was trimmed by 6 bases and V by 5 bases; bases with no gene match: 12. The CDR3 covers 17 residues. Germline V gives CDR1 SGHTS, CDR2 YDEGEE. Repertoires were generated with immunoSEQ multiplex PCR, while TCRdb's copy carries only in-frame clones and drops some. Of tens of thousands of clones listed, roughly 84% were seen once; the top ten hold roughly 2.6%. The rearrangement joins TRBV5-8 to TRBJ2-2, with 11 bases identical to TRBD2. The origin of this receptor is an adult with an advanced solid tumor such as melanoma, head and neck, liver or kidney cancer. The sequences come from CD4+ or CD8+ T cells sorted from blood, collected in a trial of the OX40 agonist ivuxolimab. CDR3 amino acids: CASSLPGLAVNSGELFF. The CDR3 nucleotides read TGTGCCAGCAGTCTGCCGGGACTAGCGGTTAATTCCGGGGAGCTGTTTTTT.